The T cell receptor beta chain described here comes from a study of blood T cell repertoires in COVID-19 (dated by TCRdb to the early 2020s). Turning to the overall study: The collaborator samples originated in the United States, Italy and Spain and spanned the acute and convalescent phases of COVID-19. The prospective study material was composed of cDNA or gDNA derived from T cells, B-cell-depleted T cells, or PBMCs. Subjects who had been exposed to COVID-19, were actively infected with it, or had recovered from it provided the deeply sampled blood TCRbeta repertoires that made up the dataset. The repertoires were released in a freely available public database meant as a resource for research on the immune response to SARS-CoV-2. The samples were drawn from two sources: the first 160 participants of the ongoing ImmuneRACE study, and over 1,000 subjects contributed by 6 global collaborators. Nearly every sample came with metadata listing a de-identified subject ID, COVID-19 status, age in years and sex. Where available, HLA class I and class II types were obtained from metadata supplied by the sample provider rather than from assay-based typing.

In regard to this clone: The clone's antigen remains unknown. No qualities accompany the bases; no much larger clone lies one base away.

TCRbeta CDR3 regions were amplified from genomic DNA by means of the immunoSEQ Assay, a bias-controlled multiplex PCR. In the authors' own workflow: The number of nucleated cells in each sample was estimated from the amplification of reference gene primers within the assay. To quantify the absolute abundance of each unique TCRbeta CDR3 rearrangement, sequence reads were collapsed and filtered. For each sample, productive Simpson clonality was calculated by taking the square root of Simpson's diversity index across productive rearrangements. TCRdb re-hosts the immuneACCESS table, in-frame sequences only. Its copies lack some clones; in the studies checked, an unresolved V gene accounts for under half of them, and the cause for the rest is not known. V and J calls and clone size follow that table, whereas D and trimming were derived from the DNA. Across this sample there are 70,000 to 95,000 clones, with 80% to 90% seen only once. The ten largest clones represent 10% to 15% of the sample.

What the research found in general, with its limitations: The quantity of clinical and demographic metadata differed by source and by participant and was supplied without curation.

Collaborating institutions collected whole blood in K2EDTA tubes following their own protocols. For TCRbeta analysis, collaborators shipped samples in one of three forms: frozen whole blood, isolated PBMCs, or DNA extracted from either of those sample types. The germline V and J ends show losses of 2 bases and 2 bases respectively, and no gene match explains 14 bases of the junction. Inclusive of the bounding cysteine and phenylalanine, the CDR3 is 19 residues long. CDR3 DNA is the only sequence kept; it has 57 bases, read in frame from the first base. The germline V gene (reference sequence) yields SEHNR for CDR1 and FQNEAQ for CDR2.

This sequence uses TRBV7-9 and TRBJ2-3; TRBD2 aligns with 9 central bases. Sequencing was performed on peripheral blood. The clonotype was recovered from a human donor in a cohort sampled during active COVID-19. The bases read TGTGCCAGCAGCTTATGGGTCCTAGCGGGGCCAACCCCCACAGATACGCAGTATTTT. It translates as CASSLWVLAGPTPTDTQYF.